The 10 T cell receptor beta chains presented below share a single source sample, sequenced in a study of beta chain features in type 1 diabetes. Of the isolated RNA, all was reverse transcribed, and so the sequenced material was expressed TCRB transcripts. Using immunoSEQ multiplex PCR, the repertoire was profiled, and TCRdb retains in-frame clones only, with some absent. The sample consists of hundreds of thousands of clones, about 16% of them appearing once. Source material: naive CD4+ T cells from blood. The receptors were gathered from a man aged 18 to 30 in good health.

The chain recombines TRBV4-2 with TRBJ2-1, with 8 bases lining up with TRBD2. The CDR3 has 15 residues. Germline V gene data show CDR1 as LGHNA and CDR2 as YNFKEQ. Germline trimming cut 8 bases from V and 0 bases from J; bases unmatched to any gene: 6. The CDR3 spells CASGAGTSSYNEQFF. Written as DNA, the CDR3 is TGTGCCAGCGGAGCCGGGACTAGCTCCTACAATGAGCAGTTCTTC.

V usage is TRBV14 and J usage is TRBJ2-1, with D tentatively TRBD2 (6 bases). The germline gives CDR1 SGHDN, CDR2 FVKESK. Trimming shortened V by 7 bases and J by 6 bases, and 16 bases separated the two germline ends. This CDR3 contains 14 residues. In DNA form, the CDR3 reads TGTGCCAGCACCCGGGGGTGGGGCCGCAATGAGCAGTTCTTC. Encoded protein: CASTRGWGRNEQFF.

This clone has more than one count but fewer than ten. The sample carries other DNA sequences with the same CDR3. The chain combines TRBV6-5 with TRBJ2-1, with no clear D. This CDR3 is built from 11 residues. The germline V gene encodes CDR1 MNHEY and CDR2 SVGAGI. Trimming pared 7 bases from V and 6 bases from J, leaving 7 bases between. The CDR3 DNA reads TGTGCCAGCACCAGAGGCAATGAGCAGTTCTTC. This codes for CASTRGNEQFF.

Notes on this clone: This sample includes further DNA sequences coding for the same CDR3. The chain is built from TRBV20-1 and TRBJ2-3; D not certain. V was cut by 3 bases and J by 3 bases, with 1 base left in between. The CDR3 runs 10 residues. CDR1 DFQATT and CDR2 SNEGSKA come from the germline V gene (reference sequence). The chain's CDR3 is CSASTDTQYF. The CDR3 DNA sequence: TGCAGTGCTAGTACAGATACGCAGTATTTT.

This clone was picked up one time. A much larger clone differs from this one at a single base, so this may be a read error. This sample includes further DNA sequences coding for the same CDR3. This rearrangement joins TRBV27 to TRBJ2-6; D not certain. This CDR3 spans 13 amino acids. Trimming took off 6 bases at V and 0 bases at J, with 3 bases between the two ends. CDR1 MNHEY and CDR2 SMNVEV come from the germline V gene (reference sequence). DNA of the CDR3: TGTGCCAGCAGGTACTCTGGGGCCAACGTCCTGACTTTC. Residues: CASRYSGANVLTF.

This clone was seen more than once but under ten times. The V and J genes are TRBV7-6 and TRBJ2-6; D gene unclear. The ends were cut back, 2 bases at V and 0 bases at J, with 8 bases in the middle. Germline CDR1 SGHVS, CDR2 FNYEAQ. This CDR3 comprises 16 residues. The CDR3 sequence: CASSLKPVSGANVLTF. The CDR3 DNA is TGTGCCAGCAGCTTAAAACCGGTCTCTGGGGCCAACGTCCTGACTTTC.

The chain combines TRBV29-1 with TRBJ2-3; no clear D gene. V was clipped by 3 bases and J by 1 base, with 8 bases between them. This CDR3 contains 13 residues. Germline V gene lookup returns CDR1 SQVTM and CDR2 ANQGSEA. The chain's CDR3 is CSVESRRTDTQYF. The CDR3 DNA follows: TGCAGCGTTGAGTCCAGACGCACAGATACGCAGTATTTT.

V gene TRBV4-3 combines with J gene TRBJ2-1, with 8 bases fitting TRBD2. V was pared by 0 bases and J by 0 bases, with 7 bases of the junction left unmatched. This CDR3 contains 18 residues. Per the germline V gene, CDR1 is LGHNA and CDR2 is YSLEER. The CDR3 loop is CASSQESGSTLSYNEQFF. The CDR3 DNA is TGCGCCAGCAGCCAAGAAAGCGGGAGTACCCTCTCCTACAATGAGCAGTTCTTC.

This clone was counted a few times. The same CDR3 arises from other DNA sequences in this sample as well. The CDR3 loop is CASSPRLQETQYF. As DNA, the CDR3 is TGTGCCAGCTCACCTCGCCTCCAAGAGACCCAGTACTTC. This chain uses TRBV18 with TRBJ2-5; D gene uncertain. The V end was cut by 3 bases, the J end by 1 base, with 6 bases between. CDR3 length: 13 amino acids. Germline V gene sequence: CDR1 KGHSH, CDR2 LQKENI.

This clone was seen a handful of times. DNA for the CDR3: TGTGCCTGGAATCTAGCGGGGGGAAGCACAGATACGCAGTATTTT. This codes for CAWNLAGGSTDTQYF. The chain links TRBV30 to TRBJ2-3; 11 bases are a match to TRBD2. The CDR3 sequence is 15 residues long. V dropped 4 bases and J dropped 0; count of bases not matched to a gene: 3. From germline, CDR1 is GTSNPN and CDR2 SVGIG (reference sequence).